This T cell receptor beta chain originates from a study of T cells in Graves' hyperthyroidism and ophthalmopathy. CDR1 is SGHKS, CDR2 YYEKEE, per germline (reference sequence). With 4 bases removed from V and 2 bases from J, the gap between germline ends came to 12 bases. The CDR3 contains 14 residues. Ten or more counts support this clonotype. Amplified regions were TCR beta CDR3 sequences from RNA transcripts. Carried out on the TCR CDR3, a first-round RT-PCR used the HTBI primer set. TCRdb called the multiplex PCR reads again in MiXCR, with one record for every CDR3 protein. The data show around 420,000 distinct CDR3 sequences, less than 20% seen once.

This chain joins TRBV5-5 and TRBJ1-2; no clear D. Sequencing was done on a sample of blood. The source is a woman aged 18-30 years with Graves' hyperthyroidism. The CDR3 DNA follows: TGTGCCAGCAGCCTGGTGGAAACCAACTATGGCTACACCTTC. This sequence encodes CASSLVETNYGYTF.